Each of the 13 T cell receptor beta chains below was sequenced from the same sample in a study of OX40 agonist ivuxolimab in advanced cancers. The method was immunoSEQ multiplex PCR; TCRdb's version includes in-frame clones alone and lacks a portion of them. The sample includes around 67,000 clones, approximately 88% of them seen just once. Sequencing used CD4+ or CD8+ T cells sorted from blood, obtained in a trial of the OX40 agonist ivuxolimab. Receptor source: an adult with an advanced solid tumor such as melanoma, head and neck, liver or kidney cancer.

This clone appeared a single time. The chain carries TRBV29-1 and TRBJ2-2, with a possible D match to TRBD2 (6 bases). Germline lookup yields CDR1 SQVTM and CDR2 ANQGSEA. The V end was cut by 4 bases, the J end by 2 bases, with 11 bases between. The CDR3 runs to 14 residues. CDR3 amino acids: CSVGTGANTGELFF. The CDR3 DNA follows: TGCAGCGTTGGAACGGGAGCAAACACCGGGGAGCTGTTTTTT.

About this clone: Relative to the germline gene, one junction end is altered; a read error may explain this. The chain uses TRBV7-7 and TRBJ2-5; D is perhaps TRBD1 or TRBD2 (6 bases each). Germline V gives CDR1 SSHAT, CDR2 FNYEAQ (reference sequence). The length of the CDR3 is 13 residues. The CDR3 DNA reads as TGTGCTAGCAGCTCTCAAGGGGGGACGACCCAGTACTTC. This translates into CASSSQGGTTQYF.

V gene TRBV5-4 combines with J gene TRBJ1-3; D uncertain. Germline V gene lookup returns CDR1 SGHNT and CDR2 YYREEE (reference sequence). The CDR3 extends over 18 amino acids. The V end was cut by 0 bases, the J end by 2 bases, with 18 bases between. The CDR3 sequence: CASSLAASGGLAGNTIYF. The CDR3 coding sequence is TGTGCCAGCAGCTTGGCCGCAAGTGGAGGGTTGGCTGGAAACACCATATATTTT. Drawing the rest from reference TRBV5-4 and TRBJ1-3, the complete variable domain is ETGVTQSPTHLIKTRGQQVTLRCSSQSGHNTVSWYQQALGQGPQFIFQYYREEENGRGNFPPRFSGLQFPNYSSELNVNALELDDSALYLCASSLAASGGLAGNTIYFGEGSWLTVV.

The J gene is TRBJ1-1, the V gene TRBV10-3; 7 bases are a match to TRBD1. This CDR3 is built from 17 residues. The germline CDR1 and CDR2 sequences are ENHRY and SYGVKD. V gave up 0 bases and J gave up 3 bases; unmatched junction bases: 10. The CDR3 loop is CAISESPGGKGHTEAFF. The CDR3 DNA is TGTGCCATCAGTGAGTCTCCAGGGGGAAAGGGTCACACTGAAGCTTTCTTT.

The gene calls are TRBV5-1 and TRBJ1-1, with 9 bases fitting TRBD1. This CDR3 is 16 amino acids long. The V and J ends lost 0 bases and 1 base, in that order; junction bases with no gene match: 4. Germline V gene sequence: CDR1 SGHRS, CDR2 YFSETQ. For the CDR3, the DNA is TGCGCCAGCAGCTTGGTTTCGGGACAGGGGAACACTGAAGCTTTCTTT. Its protein is CASSLVSGQGNTEAFF.

This chain connects TRBV10-3 to TRBJ2-1; 10 bases are a match to TRBD2. Germline CDR1 reads ENHRY; CDR2 reads SYGVKD. Trimming at V came to 5 bases and at J to 0 bases, leaving 10 bases not matched to a gene. CDR3 size: 18 residues. CDR3 sequence reads: CAISRGLAGVSSYNEQFF. The CDR3 DNA is TGTGCCATCAGTCGTGGCCTAGCGGGGGTCTCCTCCTACAATGAGCAGTTCTTC.

The chain has TRBV7-9 and TRBJ2-7; D perhaps matches TRBD1 (6 bases). Trimming took 1 base from V and 2 from J, leaving 9 bases between them. Germline CDR1 reads SEHNR; CDR2 reads FQNEAQ (reference sequence). The CDR3 contains 14 residues. The CDR3 protein is CASSLGTATYEQYF. CDR3 nucleotide sequence: TGTGCCAGCAGCTTAGGGACAGCGACCTACGAGCAGTACTTC. Drawing the rest from reference TRBV7-9 and TRBJ2-7, the complete variable domain is DTGVSQNPRHKITKRGQNVTFRCDPISEHNRLYWYRQTLGQGPEFLTYFQNEAQLEKSRLLSDRFSAERPKGSFSTLEIQRTEQGDSAMYLCASSLGTATYEQYFGPGTRLTVT.

This chain joins TRBV4-3 and TRBJ1-4; D gene uncertain. CDR1 and CDR2 (germline): LGHNA, YSLEER. The CDR3 consists of 14 residues. V dropped 3 bases and J dropped 3 bases, with 8 bases sitting between them. The CDR3 region is CASSHLFPNEKLFF. CDR3 DNA: TGCGCCAGCAGCCACCTTTTTCCTAATGAAAAACTGTTTTTT.

The rearrangement uses TRBV7-3 and TRBJ1-5; 7 positions match TRBD1. This CDR3 spans 16 amino acids. The germline gives CDR1 SGHTA, CDR2 FQGTGA. J lost 1 base, V lost 5 bases, and 8 bases had no gene match. CDR3 residues: CASSLEGGASNQPQHF. The CDR3 DNA follows: TGTGCCAGCAGCCTAGAAGGGGGCGCAAGCAATCAGCCCCAGCATTTT. The complete variable domain, with remaining parts taken from reference TRBV7-3 and TRBJ1-5, reads GAGVSQTPSNKVTEKGKYVELRCDPISGHTALYWYRQSLGQGPEFLIYFQGTGAADDSGLPNDRFFAVRPEGSVSTLKIQRTERGDSAVYLCASSLEGGASNQPQHFGDGTRLSIL.

V is TRBV5-1 and J is TRBJ2-5; the D call may be TRBD1 or TRBD2 (6 bases each). The J call could be wrong; TRBJ2-7 is a better fit for the DNA end. The V gene's germline CDR1 is SGHRS and CDR2 YFSETQ. The CDR3 has 14 residues. CDR3 DNA: TGCGCCAGCAGCTTGTGGGGGGCCGCCTACGAGCAGTACTTC. This gives the protein CASSLWGAAYEQYF.

This clone has just a few counts. V and J are TRBV9 and TRBJ1-6, with D tentatively TRBD1 (5 bases). There are 15 residues in the CDR3. Germline V gene data show CDR1 as SGDLS and CDR2 as YYNGEE. The V end was cut by 4 bases, the J end by 7 bases, with 15 bases between. The CDR3 sequence is CASSPRGFTNSPLHF. The CDR3 bases are TGTGCCAGCAGCCCGAGGGGCTTCACCAATTCACCCCTCCACTTT.

This CDR3 reads CASSQETLLGNTIYF. CDR3 in DNA: TGTGCCAGCAGCCAAGAGACGCTTTTAGGAAACACCATATATTTT. This chain uses TRBV4-2 with TRBJ1-3; D not certain. The CDR3 length is 15 residues. V was clipped by 0 bases and J by 4 bases, with 10 bases between them. CDR1 is LGHNA, CDR2 YNFKEQ, per germline.

The gene calls are TRBV28 and TRBJ1-4; D unresolved. V was shortened by 2 bases and J by 3 bases, with 4 bases between the two germline ends. Germline lookup yields CDR1 MDHEN and CDR2 SYDVKM. This CDR3 is 13 amino acids long. The CDR3 loop is CASSLRANEKLFF. The CDR3 DNA reads as TGTGCCAGCAGTTTAAGGGCTAATGAAAAACTGTTTTTT.